This T cell receptor (beta chain) was sequenced for a study of cytomegalovirus exposure and HLA in healthy donors. Use of 60 Vbeta and 13 Jbeta primers characterized the PCR. The protocol was immunoSEQ multiplex PCR, while the TCRdb copy is restricted to in-frame clones and leaves out a portion. The sample carries 100,000 to 150,000 clones, around 78% recorded once. The CDR3 has 14 residues. Germline-derived CDR1 and CDR2 are MNHEY and SVGAGI. V lost 5 bases to trimming and J lost 3 bases; unmatched junction nucleotides: 5. The study, taken as a whole, reports: A list of 164 TCR beta chains associated with cytomegalovirus was given.

Notes on this clone: The antigen remains unidentified.

The receptor was derived from a man aged 35 to 55 in good health and CMV-seronegative. Sequences were obtained from PBMCs. The gene calls are TRBV6-5 and TRBJ1-1; 8 nucleotides line up with TRBD1. The CDR3 spells CASSQTGGDTEAFF. Written as DNA, the CDR3 is TGTGCCAGCAGTCAAACAGGGGGTGACACTGAAGCTTTCTTT.